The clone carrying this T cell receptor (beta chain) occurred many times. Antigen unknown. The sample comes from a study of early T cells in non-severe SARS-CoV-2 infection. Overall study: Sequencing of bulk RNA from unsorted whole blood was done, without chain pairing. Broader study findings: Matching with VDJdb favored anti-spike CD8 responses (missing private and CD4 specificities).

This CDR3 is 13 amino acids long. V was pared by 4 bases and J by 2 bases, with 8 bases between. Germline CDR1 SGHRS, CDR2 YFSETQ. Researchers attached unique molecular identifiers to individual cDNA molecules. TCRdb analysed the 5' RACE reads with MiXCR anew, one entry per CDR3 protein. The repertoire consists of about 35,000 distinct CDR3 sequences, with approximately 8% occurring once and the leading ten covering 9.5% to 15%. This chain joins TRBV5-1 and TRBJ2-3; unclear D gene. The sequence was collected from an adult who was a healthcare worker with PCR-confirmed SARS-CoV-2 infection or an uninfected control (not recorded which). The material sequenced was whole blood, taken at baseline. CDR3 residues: CASSATATDTQYF. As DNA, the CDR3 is TGCGCCAGCAGCGCCACAGCCACAGATACGCAGTATTTT.